This T cell receptor beta chain was observed in a study of T cell changes during pregnancy in multiple sclerosis. The CDR3 consists of 14 residues. Germline CDR1 SGHDN, CDR2 FVKESK. V lost 4 bases, J lost 1 base, and 11 bases lay in between. The protocol was immunoSEQ multiplex PCR, while the TCRdb copy is restricted to in-frame clones and leaves out a portion. The table shows about 59,000 clones, with around 94% occurring only once. This clonotype was sampled from a female donor with multiple sclerosis, enrolled in a pregnancy study. The J gene is TRBJ2-7, the V gene TRBV14, with a possible D match to TRBD1 (6 bases). Sequences were derived from CD8+ T cells from peripheral blood mononuclear cells, sampled after pregnancy. Here the CDR3 DNA reads TGTGCCAGCAGCCCCGGGACAAGTTCCTACGAGCAGTACTTC. Its protein is CASSPGTSSYEQYF. The whole variable domain, filled in from reference TRBV14 and TRBJ2-7, reads EAGVTQFPSHSVIEKGQTVTLRCDPISGHDNLYWYRRVMGKEIKFLLHFVKESKQDESGMPNNRFLAERTGGTYSTLKVQPAELEDSGVYFCASSPGTSSYEQYFGPGTRLTVT.